This TCR beta chain derives from a study of T cells after yellow fever vaccination. Study observations and caveats: Contaminants from the bulk population, in the form of abundant clonotypes, could be found in FACS-sorted repertoires. Clonotypes found in both CD4 and CD8 compartments made up a small share.

From germline, CDR1 is SEHNR and CDR2 FQNEAQ (reference sequence). This CDR3 contains 16 residues. J lost 4 bases, V lost 5 bases, and 5 bases had no gene match. A process of 5'RACE template switching, which added a universal primer site and UMIs, was used to make TCR cDNA. TCRdb reprocessed the 5' RACE reads with MiXCR, giving one entry per CDR3 protein. The repertoire includes around 350,000 distinct CDR3 sequences, 6.2% of them detected once, and 15% sits in the top ten. This clonotype was observed many times. As yet, its antigen is unknown. This sample comprised PBMCs, obtained 5 days after the yellow fever booster vaccination. The chain combines TRBV7-9 with TRBJ2-3, with 14 bases matching TRBD2. The clonotype comes from a man aged 25-45 years who received the YFV17D yellow fever vaccine. The CDR3 sequence is CASSLGLAGAADTQYF. The CDR3 DNA reads TGTGCCAGCAGCCTGGGACTAGCGGGAGCAGCAGATACGCAGTATTTT.